This record concerns one TCR beta chain sequence. Profiling relied on immunoSEQ multiplex PCR, and the TCRdb table lists in-frame clones only, not all of them. The sample carries about 660,000 clones, approximately 79% recorded once. The data belong to a study of shared clonotypes between healthy human individuals. On the study more broadly: Researchers assigned three CD4 naive, three CD4 memory, two CD8 naive and one CD8 memory plate to each donor.

Each of the donors was a healthy adult who was HIV-negative and had not had a recent acute infection or vaccination. The CDR3 length is 13 residues. Germline values: CDR1 SGHNT, CDR2 YENEEA. Trimming left V 5 bases short and J 1 base short, with 8 bases between. The chain employs TRBV11-3 and TRBJ1-1, with D possibly being TRBD1 (5 bases). This TCR came from a woman under 40 in good health. The sample consisted of memory CD4+ T cells sorted from blood. The subset was: CD45RA-negative fraction. CDR3 region: CASSRQTNTEAFF. CDR3 in DNA: TGTGCCAGCAGCAGACAGACGAACACTGAAGCTTTCTTT.